This TCR beta chain was identified during a study of shared clonotypes between healthy human individuals. Whole-study findings and limits: The study's rarefaction showed incomplete sorted-subset sequencing despite large depth. Roughly 4.7% was the fraction of naive CD4 clonotypes found shared across several donors. Researchers found naive subsets generally carried larger estimated richness than memory subsets.

Profiled with immunoSEQ multiplex PCR; TCRdb holds only in-frame clones, not every one. The sample lists 2 million to 2.5 million clones, nearly 97% occurring once. Germline V gives CDR1 ENHRY, CDR2 SYGVKD. This CDR3 is built from 15 residues. V was shortened by 3 bases and J by 0 bases, with 9 bases between the two germline ends. Concerning this clone: Its antigen is not known.

The chain uses TRBV10-3 and TRBJ1-3; D may be TRBD1 (5 bases). The sequence came from a man aged 18 to 29 in good health. The specimen was naive CD4+ T cells sorted from blood. Subset denoted: CD45RA+ positively selected. This CDR3 is CAISEGTYSGNTIYF. The CDR3, as DNA: TGTGCCATCAGTGAAGGGACGTACTCTGGAAACACCATATATTTT.